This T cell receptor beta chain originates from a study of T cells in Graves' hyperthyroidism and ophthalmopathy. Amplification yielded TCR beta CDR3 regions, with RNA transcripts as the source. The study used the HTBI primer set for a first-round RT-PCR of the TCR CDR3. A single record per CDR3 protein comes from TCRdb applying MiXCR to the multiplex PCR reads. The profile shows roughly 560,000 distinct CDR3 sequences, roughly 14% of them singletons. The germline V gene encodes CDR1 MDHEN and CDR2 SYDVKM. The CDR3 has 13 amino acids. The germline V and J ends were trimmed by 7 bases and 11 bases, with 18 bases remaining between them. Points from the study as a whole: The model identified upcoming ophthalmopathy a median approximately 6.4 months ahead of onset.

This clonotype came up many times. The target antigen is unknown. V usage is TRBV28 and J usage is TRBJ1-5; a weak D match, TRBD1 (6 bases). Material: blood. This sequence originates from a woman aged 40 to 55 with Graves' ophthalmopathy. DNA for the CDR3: TGTGCCAGCACCGGCGGGGGGCGGGTTTCCCAGCATTTT. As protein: CASTGGGRVSQHF.